Following are 10 T cell receptor beta chains from one sample sequenced in a study of cytomegalovirus exposure and HLA in healthy donors. PCR was performed using 60 Vbeta and 13 Jbeta primers. The method was immunoSEQ multiplex PCR; TCRdb's version includes in-frame clones alone and lacks a portion of them. The sample lists under 200,000 clones; approximately 79% were seen once. The sequencing sample was made of PBMCs. These receptors came from a man aged 50 or older in good health and CMV-seropositive.

The chain couples TRBV9 to TRBJ2-2; 9 positions match TRBD1. Germline CDR1 and CDR2: SGDLS and YYNGEE. Trimming took 0 bases from V and 8 from J; bases not matched to a gene: 2. The CDR3 extends over 14 amino acids. The CDR3 reads CASSVGQGVGELFF. As DNA, the CDR3 is TGTGCCAGCAGCGTAGGACAGGGGGTAGGGGAGCTGTTTTTT.

The V and J genes are TRBV2 and TRBJ2-7; D possibly corresponds to TRBD1 (7 bases). The CDR3 is 14 amino acids. From germline, CDR1 is SNHLY and CDR2 FYNNEI. V was trimmed by 3 bases and J by 4 bases, leaving 13 bases between them. DNA for the CDR3: TGTGCCAGCAGTGAGGAGGGGGCAGCTTACGAGCAGTACTTC. Translated, it gives CASSEEGAAYEQYF.

This chain links TRBV6-6 with TRBJ1-6; TRBD1 matches at 10 bases. Germline assignment: CDR1 MNHNY and CDR2 SVGAGI (reference sequence). Trimming at V came to 5 bases and at J to 12 bases, leaving 10 bases not matched to a gene. The CDR3 sequence is 15 residues long. CDR3 nucleotide sequence: TGTGCCAGCAGTAGGGACAGGGGCGGGTCAGGACCCCTCCACTTT. Translating it yields CASSRDRGGSGPLHF.

This chain links TRBV4-1 with TRBJ1-1, with D possibly being TRBD1 (5 bases). The V end lost 3 bases, the J end lost 4 bases, and 9 bases lay between the germline ends. Germline-derived CDR1 and CDR2 are MGHRA and YSYEKL. This CDR3 has 13 amino acids. The CDR3 region has the DNA TGCGCCAGCAGCCAGCTTGGGGCCACTGAAGCTTTCTTT. Translation gives CASSQLGATEAFF.

This clone appeared a single time. This chain joins TRBV11-2 and TRBJ1-6; D not certain. Germline CDR1 and CDR2: SGHAT and FQNNGV. The CDR3 spans 14 residues. The V gene lost 0 bases and the J gene lost 6 bases, with 6 bases spanning the gap. CDR3 DNA: TGTGCCAGCAGCTTAGATTTCGGTAATTCACCCCTCCACTTT. It codes for CASSLDFGNSPLHF. Together with reference TRBV11-2 and TRBJ1-6, the CDR3 gives the full variable domain: EAGVAQSPRYKIIEKRQSVAFWCNPISGHATLYWYQQILGQGPKLLIQFQNNGVVDDSQLPKDRFSAERLKGVDSTLKIQPAKLEDSAVYLCASSLDFGNSPLHFGNGTRLTVT.

The CDR3 nucleotides read TGTGCCACCAGCAGAGTGGACACAGTAGGAGACAATGAGCAGTTCTTC. Its translation: CATSRVDTVGDNEQFF. The chain combines TRBV15 with TRBJ2-1; D possibly corresponds to TRBD1 (5 bases). This CDR3 has 16 amino acids. The germline V and J ends were trimmed by 1 base and 5 bases, with 15 bases remaining between them. The germline CDR1 and CDR2 sequences are LNHNV and YYDKDF (reference sequence).

This clone was counted once. This rearrangement joins TRBV19 to TRBJ2-5; D call uncertain. Germline V gives CDR1 LNHDA, CDR2 SQIVND (reference sequence). The CDR3 runs 14 residues. The V end was cut by 5 bases, the J end by 5 bases, with 15 bases between. CDR3 in DNA: TGTGCCAGTAGTCCCCGAGCCCGTTTGGAGACCCAGTACTTC. The encoded protein is CASSPRARLETQYF.

The rearrangement links TRBV11-2 to TRBJ1-1, with TRBD1 as a possible D gene (6 bases). Trimming took off 2 bases at V and 5 bases at J, with 12 bases between the two ends. The CDR3 runs to 14 residues. Germline CDR1 reads SGHAT; CDR2 reads FQNNGV. The CDR3, as DNA: TGTGCCAGCAGCTTAATGACAGGCGGGACTGAAGCTTTCTTT. Translated: CASSLMTGGTEAFF.

The rearrangement uses TRBV4-1 and TRBJ1-2, with 9 nucleotides matching TRBD1. The length of the CDR3 is 15 residues. Germline loops: CDR1 MGHRA, CDR2 YSYEKL. V was clipped by 4 bases and J by 8 bases; unmatched bases: 11. In DNA form, the CDR3 reads TGCGCCAGCAGCCTCGACCGGACAGGGGCGGGCGGCTACACCTTC. It specifies CASSLDRTGAGGYTF.

V is TRBV5-1 and J is TRBJ1-4; D not certain. V dropped 4 bases and J dropped 1 base, with 8 bases sitting between them. In germline, CDR1 is SGHRS, CDR2 YFSETQ. This CDR3 spans 14 amino acids. This chain's CDR3 is CASSGELTNEKLFF. DNA for the CDR3: TGCGCCAGCAGCGGGGAGCTAACTAATGAAAAACTGTTTTTT.